The entry below describes one T cell receptor beta chain. The assay was immunoSEQ multiplex PCR, and TCRdb's table has in-frame clones only and misses some. This table holds 39,000 or so clones, about nine tenths found once. The data were obtained in a study of T cell changes during pregnancy in multiple sclerosis. The CDR3 spans 15 residues. The V gene's germline CDR1 is SEHNR and CDR2 FQNEAQ (reference sequence). V trimming: 4 bases; J trimming: 4 bases; junction bases outside the gene matches: 6. This receptor was obtained from a female donor with multiple sclerosis, enrolled in a pregnancy study. This sample comprised CD8+ T cells from peripheral blood mononuclear cells, obtained in the first trimester of pregnancy. The rearrangement uses TRBV7-9 and TRBJ2-7, with 11 nucleotides matching TRBD2. CDR3 protein: CASSSLTSGTYEQYF. CDR3 bases: TGTGCCAGCAGCTCACTGACTAGCGGGACGTACGAGCAGTACTTC.